The 9 T cell receptor beta chains given below trace back to one sample, sequenced in a study of naive CD8 T cells in extremely preterm neonates. Data came from immunoSEQ multiplex PCR; TCRdb stores just in-frame clones and leaves some out. The sample includes roughly 5,000 clones, around 97% of them seen just once. Source material: naive CD8+ T cells from blood. These receptor sequences come from a human donor in good health.

In its sample, this clone was seen a few times. The chain employs TRBV7-9 and TRBJ1-2, with 10 nucleotides matching TRBD1. CDR3 size: 15 residues. V lost 7 bases and J lost 3; bases outside the gene matches: 8. The V gene's germline CDR1 is SEHNR and CDR2 FQNEAQ (reference sequence). CDR3 residues: CASTPSDRGDYGYTF. CDR3 coding DNA: TGTGCCAGCACCCCGTCGGACAGGGGGGACTATGGCTACACCTTC.

The chain carries TRBV19 and TRBJ2-7, with 9 bases matching TRBD1. The CDR3 covers 16 residues. V lost 3 bases and J lost 2; bases outside the gene matches: 8. In germline, CDR1 is LNHDA, CDR2 SQIVND (reference sequence). The CDR3 spells CASSIRPGQGTYEQYF. The CDR3 nucleotides are TGTGCCAGTAGTATCCGGCCGGGACAGGGTACCTACGAGCAGTACTTC.

This chain connects TRBV7-9 to TRBJ2-2; 7 bases are shared with TRBD1. Trimming cost V 4 bases and J 6 bases; bases outside gene matches: 5. Germline-derived CDR1 and CDR2 are SEHNR and FQNEAQ (reference sequence). The CDR3 has 14 amino acids. The CDR3 sequence: CASSYQTGSGELFF. The CDR3 bases are TGTGCCAGCAGCTACCAGACAGGGTCCGGGGAGCTGTTTTTT.

In its sample, this clone was seen once. The chain joins TRBV4-1 to TRBJ2-2, with a possible D match to TRBD2 (7 bases). Trimming took off 1 base at V and 4 bases at J, with 10 bases between the two ends. CDR1 and CDR2 (germline): MGHRA, YSYEKL. The CDR3 length is 15 residues. The CDR3 is CASSQAAGATGELFF. Here the CDR3 DNA reads TGCGCCAGCAGCCAAGCGGCGGGGGCCACCGGGGAGCTGTTTTTT.

This chain links TRBV5-1 with TRBJ2-7; 8 bases match TRBD1. CDR1 and CDR2 from the germline V gene are SGHRS and YFSETQ. The length of the CDR3 is 15 residues. V was pared by 0 bases and J by 4 bases, with 6 bases of the junction left unmatched. The chain's CDR3 is CASSLESGGFYEQYF. The CDR3 nucleotides read TGCGCCAGCAGCTTGGAGTCAGGGGGCTTTTACGAGCAGTACTTC.

The chain links TRBV9 to TRBJ2-5; possibly TRBD2 for D (5 bases). This CDR3 contains 17 residues. The germline V gene encodes CDR1 SGDLS and CDR2 YYNGEE. Trimming removed 0 bases from V and 1 base from J, with 16 bases in between. CDR3 sequence: CASSVGMRVGPQETQYF. The CDR3 nucleotides are TGTGCCAGCAGCGTAGGGATGAGGGTGGGCCCCCAAGAGACCCAGTACTTC.

The rearrangement joins TRBV7-9 to TRBJ2-1, with D perhaps TRBD2 (5 bases). The CDR3 extends over 14 amino acids. Trimming removed 8 bases at V and 1 base at J, with 12 bases between. Germline values: CDR1 SEHNR, CDR2 FQNEAQ (reference sequence). CDR3 sequence: CASLTGESYNEQFF. The CDR3 DNA sequence: TGTGCCAGCTTGACCGGGGAATCCTACAATGAGCAGTTCTTC.

The genes are TRBV4-1 and TRBJ1-3; D not resolved. Germline V gene lookup returns CDR1 MGHRA and CDR2 YSYEKL. The CDR3 runs to 15 residues. The V gene lost 4 bases and the J gene lost 0 bases, with 10 bases spanning the gap. The chain's CDR3 is CASSPLDSSGNTIYF. The CDR3 coding sequence is TGCGCCAGCAGCCCGCTGGACTCCTCTGGAAACACCATATATTTT.

The V call is TRBV5-1, the J call TRBJ1-1; D possibly corresponds to TRBD1 (6 bases). Germline loops: CDR1 SGHRS, CDR2 YFSETQ. This CDR3 is built from 13 residues. V lost 1 base, J lost 6 bases, and 10 bases lay in between. CDR3 in amino acids: CASSLSGGAEAFF. The CDR3 region has the DNA TGCGCCAGCAGCTTGAGTGGGGGCGCTGAAGCTTTCTTT.